Below, 23 T cell receptor beta chains from the same sample are listed, as sequenced in a study of T cells in women clearing cervical HPV infection. The method was immunoSEQ multiplex PCR; TCRdb's version includes in-frame clones alone and lacks a portion of them. This repertoire includes roughly 40,000 clones. Sequencing was done on a sample of blood buffy coat. The source of these receptors is a woman aged 18-70 years with a cervical HPV16 infection that either progressed to CIN3+ or cleared (not recorded which).

For this clone: The CDR3 extends 3 residues past the end of the read, so its final part is completed from the germline J gene. The chain uses TRBV9 and TRBJ2-2; D is possibly TRBD2 (6 bases). V lost 0 bases, J lost 8 bases, and 11 bases lay in between. Germline assignment: CDR1 SGDLS and CDR2 YYNGEE. The CDR3 runs 14 residues. CDR3 bases read: TGTGCCAGCAGCGTAGAGGGACTTCGGGGGGAG. Its protein is CASSVEGLRGE. The whole CDR3 sequence is CASSVEGLRGELFF.

Turning to this clone: With the read ending 3 residues before the CDR3 end, the germline J gene is used to fill in that end. The chain is built from TRBV7-9 and TRBJ2-1, with 7 bases lining up with TRBD1. The CDR3 is 13 amino acids. Germline CDR1 SEHNR, CDR2 FQNEAQ (reference sequence). The V and J ends lost 4 bases and 9 bases, in that order; junction bases with no gene match: 6. The CDR3 is CASSSTGTVEQFF. Partial CDR3 DNA: TGTGCCAGCAGCTCAACCGGGACAGTTGAG.

The CDR3 DNA, read in part, is TGTGCCAGCTCACCAAAGGGACTAGCGGGAGGTGAGACC. Encoded protein: CASSPKGLAGGET. The whole CDR3 sequence reads CASSPKGLAGGETQYF. V and J are TRBV18 and TRBJ2-5; 15 nucleotides line up with TRBD2. With the read ending 3 residues before the CDR3 end, the germline J gene is used to fill in that end. Germline CDR1 is KGHSH and CDR2 is LQKENI. The CDR3 extends over 16 amino acids. V lost 2 bases, J lost 5 bases, and 3 bases stayed unmatched.

Comment on this clone: Read sequence stops 3 residues before the CDR3 end, and the germline J gene provides the missing end. The chain uses TRBV20-1 and TRBJ2-7; 8 nucleotides match TRBD2. Germline V gene lookup returns CDR1 DFQATT and CDR2 SNEGSKA (reference sequence). The CDR3 covers 15 residues. After removal of 0 bases from V and 4 bases from J, the junction contained 8 bases not matched to a gene. The CDR3 bases that were read are TGCAGTGCTAGAGATAGCGGGACTCAATCTTACGAG. This sequence encodes CSARDSGTQSYE. The CDR3 as a whole reads CSARDSGTQSYEQYF.

With respect to this clone: The read ends 3 residues shy of where the CDR3 ends; the end is completed using the germline J gene. V and J are TRBV12-3 or TRBV12-4 and TRBJ1-2; TRBD1 is a possible D gene (6 bases). The length of the CDR3 is 15 residues. With 1 base removed from V and 6 bases from J, the gap between germline ends came to 15 bases. CDR3 protein: CASSLVRTAPDGYTF. The covered CDR3 bases are TGTGCCAGCAGTTTAGTTCGGACAGCACCCGATGGC.

A remark on this clone: The CDR3 end lies 3 residues beyond the end of the read and is filled in from the germline J gene. This rearrangement joins TRBV11-3 to TRBJ2-7; D might be TRBD2 (5 bases). Germline loops: CDR1 SGHNT, CDR2 YENEEA. The CDR3 spans 14 residues. V lost 5 bases, J lost 0 bases, and 11 bases lay in between. The covered CDR3 bases are TGTGCCAGCAGCCAGCCGGGGTTCTCCTACGAG. Protein sequence: CASSQPGFSYE. The entire CDR3 protein reads CASSQPGFSYEQYF.

This clone is deemed medium-sized (0.01 to 0.1%) by its frequency. The CDR3 end falls 3 residues outside the read, so it is completed with the germline J gene. This rearrangement joins TRBV7-9 to TRBJ2-2; the match to TRBD2 covers 7 bases. Trimming at V came to 10 bases and at J to 5 bases, leaving 7 bases not matched to a gene. Germline lookup yields CDR1 SEHNR and CDR2 FQNEAQ (reference sequence). This CDR3 region has 13 residues. This CDR3 reads CAIRGVGTGELFF. The CDR3 DNA, read in part, is TGTGCCATCCGGGGGGTAGGAACCGGGGAG. Looking up the rest from reference TRBV7-9 and TRBJ2-2 gives the full variable domain: DTGVSQNPRHKITKRGQNVTFRCDPISEHNRLYWYRQTLGQGPEFLTYFQNEAQLEKSRLLSDRFSAERPKGSFSTLEIQRTEQGDSAMYLCAIRGVGTGELFFGEGSRLTVL.

With respect to this clone: Read data end 3 residues before the CDR3 end; the end is taken from the germline J gene. The chain recombines TRBV19 with TRBJ2-2; 11 positions agree with TRBD2. The germline V gene encodes CDR1 LNHDA and CDR2 SQIVND (reference sequence). The CDR3 consists of 16 residues. V trimming: 6 bases; J trimming: 6 bases; junction bases outside the gene matches: 9. The covered CDR3 bases are TGTGCCAGTAGCAATAAACCGGGACTAGCGGCCGGGGAG. Translated: CASSNKPGLAAGE. The whole CDR3 sequence reads CASSNKPGLAAGELFF.

A remark on this clone: The CDR3 end is not reached by the read, which stops 3 residues before it; the germline J gene fills it in. The chain links TRBV10-3 to TRBJ1-2; D gene unclear. The CDR3 spans 13 residues. The V end was cut by 3 bases, the J end by 0 bases, with 5 bases between. Germline V gene data show CDR1 as ENHRY and CDR2 as SYGVKD. The CDR3 reads CAISDVANYGYTF. The sequenced part of the CDR3 DNA is TGTGCCATCAGTGACGTAGCTAACTATGGC.

As regards this clone: The read comes to an end 3 residues before the CDR3 does, leaving the germline J gene to fill in the end. V and J are TRBV6-4 and TRBJ1-2; D remains unclear. The V gene lost 0 bases and the J gene lost 7 bases, with 15 bases spanning the gap. The germline CDR1 and CDR2 sequences are MRHNA and SNTAGT. There are 15 residues in the CDR3. The CDR3 DNA, read in part, is TGTGCCAGCAGTGACTCGACTCGGGGTGACGTTGGC. Translation: CASSDSTRGDVG. The entire CDR3 protein reads CASSDSTRGDVGYTF.

Turning to this clone: The CDR3 extends 3 residues past the end of the read, so its final part is completed from the germline J gene. The rearrangement joins TRBV2 to TRBJ2-2; D is ambiguous. This CDR3 comprises 15 residues. Germline V gene data show CDR1 as SNHLY and CDR2 as FYNNEI. V shed 4 bases and J shed 0 bases, with 9 bases lying between them. The CDR3 DNA, read in part, is TGTGCCAGCAGTGTTCTGCAGGCGAACACCGGGGAG. It codes for CASSVLQANTGE. The entire CDR3 sequence reads CASSVLQANTGELFF.

A note on this clone: Read sequence stops 3 residues before the CDR3 end, and the germline J gene provides the missing end. The V and J genes are TRBV28 and TRBJ1-5, with 9 bases lining up with TRBD1. Germline V gene lookup returns CDR1 MDHEN and CDR2 SYDVKM. The CDR3 length is 14 residues. V dropped 4 bases and J dropped 8; count of bases not matched to a gene: 6. CDR3 DNA, as far as it was read: TGTGCCAGCAGTTACACAGGGGGCTCGGAGCCC. It codes for CASSYTGGSEP. The full-length CDR3 reads as CASSYTGGSEPQHF.

As regards this clone: The CDR3 extends 3 residues past the end of the read, so its final part is completed from the germline J gene. The gene calls are TRBV29-1 and TRBJ1-1; D gene uncertain. CDR3 length: 13 amino acids. Germline CDR1 reads SQVTM; CDR2 reads ANQGSEA. V was trimmed by 4 bases and J by 0 bases, leaving 9 bases between them. The CDR3 is CSVAADMNTEAFF. Incomplete CDR3 DNA: TGCAGCGTTGCCGCCGACATGAACACTGAA.

On this clone itself: Sequencing ends 3 residues short of the CDR3 end; the germline J gene provides the rest. The chain recombines TRBV7-9 with TRBJ2-7, with 7 bases lining up with TRBD1. After removal of 10 bases from V and 3 bases from J, the junction contained 9 bases not matched to a gene. The V gene's germline CDR1 is SEHNR and CDR2 FQNEAQ (reference sequence). The CDR3 consists of 13 residues. The CDR3 sequence: CAILPGTDYEQYF. CDR3 DNA (partial): TGTGCCATTCTCCCCGGGACAGACTACGAG.

Comments on this clone: The read terminates 3 residues ahead of where the CDR3 ends, so the germline J gene completes it. J is TRBJ2-1 and V is TRBV28; TRBD2 matches 8 bases. The germline V gene has CDR1 MDHEN and CDR2 SYDVKM. V was pared by 6 bases and J by 7 bases, with 11 bases of the junction left unmatched. This CDR3 comprises 15 residues. CDR3 DNA (partial): TGTGCCAGCAGCCCCGGACTAGCATCTATGAATGAG. As protein: CASSPGLASMNE. The CDR3 as a whole reads CASSPGLASMNEQFF.

Comments on this clone: The read is 3 residues too short to cover the CDR3 end, so that end is filled in from the germline J gene. J is TRBJ2-2 and V is TRBV5-1; D is possibly TRBD1 or TRBD2 (5 bases each). The CDR3 covers 14 residues. Germline V CDR1 and CDR2: SGHRS, YFSETQ. The sequenced part of the CDR3 DNA is TGCGCCAGCAGCTTGCAGGGAGAAGGCGAAAAG. Translated, it gives CASSLQGEGEK. The CDR3 in full is CASSLQGEGEKLFF.

Concerning this clone: The read finishes 3 residues shy of the CDR3 end, and the germline J gene is used to complete it. The rearrangement uses TRBV2 and TRBJ1-4, with D possibly matching TRBD1 (6 bases). Trimming shortened V by 3 bases and J by 5 bases, and 10 bases separated the two germline ends. CDR1 and CDR2 (germline): SNHLY, FYNNEI. The CDR3 sequence is 14 residues long. Partial CDR3 DNA: TGTGCCAGCAGTGATGGGGGCCACAATGAAAAA. This translates into CASSDGGHNEK. The CDR3 as a whole reads CASSDGGHNEKLFF.

Remarks on this clone: The read stops 3 residues short of the end of the CDR3; the missing end is completed from the germline J gene. This chain links TRBV28 with TRBJ2-3; 13 positions agree with TRBD2. Germline V gene data show CDR1 as MDHEN and CDR2 as SYDVKM. The CDR3 totals 18 residues. V gave up 4 bases and J gave up 0 bases; unmatched junction bases: 7. CDR3 bases read: TGTGCCAGCAGTTCCCATCCGGGACTAGCGGGAAGCACAGATACG. This encodes CASSSHPGLAGSTDT. From start to end, the CDR3 is CASSSHPGLAGSTDTQYF.

Concerning this clone: A junction boundary mismatches the germline segment, possibly from a read error. The observed sequence ends 3 residues before the CDR3 terminus, with the missing tail filled in from the germline J gene. Other DNA sequences within the sample encode an identical CDR3. The gene calls are TRBV13 and TRBJ1-3; D is possibly TRBD1 (5 bases). Germline V gene sequence: CDR1 PRHDT, CDR2 FYEKMQ (reference sequence). CDR3 length: 19 residues. The CDR3 sequence: CASSSPRRGARESGNTIYF. CDR3 DNA (partial): TGTGCCAGCAGCTCCCCTAGAAGAGGGGCGAGAGAATCCGGAAACACG.

The sequenced part of the CDR3 DNA is TGTGCCAGTAGTACTCCTTCCAGGGGTCAGCCC. Translating gives CASSTPSRGQP. From start to end, the CDR3 is CASSTPSRGQPQHF. The chain couples TRBV19 to TRBJ1-5; maybe TRBD1 (6 bases). The read terminates 3 residues ahead of where the CDR3 ends, so the germline J gene completes it. The germline V gene encodes CDR1 LNHDA and CDR2 SQIVND (reference sequence). This CDR3 region has 14 residues. Trimming removed 4 bases from V and 6 bases from J, with 13 bases in between.

Comments on this clone: The read finishes 3 residues shy of the CDR3 end, and the germline J gene is used to complete it. The chain uses TRBV7-9 and TRBJ2-3; D remains ambiguous. Germline loops: CDR1 SEHNR, CDR2 FQNEAQ (reference sequence). V dropped 3 bases and J dropped 2 bases, with 6 bases sitting between them. The CDR3 totals 13 residues. The CDR3: CASSFVYTDTQYF. The part of the CDR3 DNA that was read is TGTGCCAGCAGCTTTGTTTACACAGATACG.

Comment on this clone: The read is 3 residues too short to cover the CDR3 end, so that end is filled in from the germline J gene. The genes are TRBV5-1 and TRBJ2-3, with TRBD2 identical over 10 bases. Looked up from germline, CDR1 is SGHRS and CDR2 is YFSETQ. The CDR3 is 15 residues long. The J segment lost 6 bases and the V segment lost 3 bases, leaving 7 bases of the junction unmatched. The CDR3 DNA, read in part, is TGCGCCAGCAGCTACCTAGCGGGAGATTCCGATACG. Protein: CASSYLAGDSDT. The entire CDR3 protein is CASSYLAGDSDTQYF. Full variable domain (outside the CDR3, taken from reference TRBV5-1 and TRBJ2-3): KAGVTQTPRYLIKTRGQQVTLSCSPISGHRSVSWYQQTPGQGLQFLFEYFSETQRNKGNFPGRFSGRQFSNSRSEMNVSTLELGDSALYLCASSYLAGDSDTQYFGPGTRLTVL.

A note on this clone: The read comes to an end 3 residues before the CDR3 does, leaving the germline J gene to fill in the end. This chain uses TRBV6-2 or TRBV6-3 with TRBJ1-5, with 10 bases matching TRBD1. This CDR3 has 16 amino acids. V shed 2 bases, J shed 4 bases, and the junction held 5 bases outside the gene matches. CDR1 is MNHEY and CDR2 is SVGEGT in the germline V gene. The DNA read from the CDR3 is TGTGCCAGCAGTTACACCGGACAGGGGGTAAATCAGCCC. Protein: CASSYTGQGVNQP. The whole CDR3 sequence reads CASSYTGQGVNQPQHF.